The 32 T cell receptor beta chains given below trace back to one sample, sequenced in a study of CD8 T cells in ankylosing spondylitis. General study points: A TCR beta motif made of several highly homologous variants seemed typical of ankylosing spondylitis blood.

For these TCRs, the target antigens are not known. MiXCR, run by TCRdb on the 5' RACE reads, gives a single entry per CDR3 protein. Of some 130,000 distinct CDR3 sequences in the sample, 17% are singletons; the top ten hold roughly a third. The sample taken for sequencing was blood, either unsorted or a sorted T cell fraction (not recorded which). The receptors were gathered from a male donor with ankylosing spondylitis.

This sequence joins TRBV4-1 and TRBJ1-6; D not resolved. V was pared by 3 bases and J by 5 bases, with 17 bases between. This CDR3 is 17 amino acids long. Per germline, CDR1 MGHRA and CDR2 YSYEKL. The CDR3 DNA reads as TGCGCCAGCAGCCATGGACGGGCCCTCACCGATAATTCACCCCTCCACTTT. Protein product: CASSHGRALTDNSPLHF.

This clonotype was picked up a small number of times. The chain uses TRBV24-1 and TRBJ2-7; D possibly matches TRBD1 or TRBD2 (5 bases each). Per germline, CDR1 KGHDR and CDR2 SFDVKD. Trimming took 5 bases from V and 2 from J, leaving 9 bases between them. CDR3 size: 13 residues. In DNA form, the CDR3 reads TGTGCCACCAGTGGGGACGGGACCTACGAGCAGTACTTC. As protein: CATSGDGTYEQYF.

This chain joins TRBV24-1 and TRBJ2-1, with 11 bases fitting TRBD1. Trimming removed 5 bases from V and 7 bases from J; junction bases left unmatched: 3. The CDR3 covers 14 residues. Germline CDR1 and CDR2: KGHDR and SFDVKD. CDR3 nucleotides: TGTGCCACCAGTGGGACAGGGGGCGGGAATGAGCAGTTCTTC. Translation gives CATSGTGGGNEQFF.

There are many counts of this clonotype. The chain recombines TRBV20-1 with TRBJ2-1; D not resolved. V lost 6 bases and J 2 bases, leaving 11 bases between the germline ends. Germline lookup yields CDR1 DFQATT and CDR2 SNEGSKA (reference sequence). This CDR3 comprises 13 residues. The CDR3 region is CSAPGPPYNEQFF. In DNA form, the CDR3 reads TGCAGTGCCCCTGGGCCACCCTACAATGAGCAGTTCTTC.

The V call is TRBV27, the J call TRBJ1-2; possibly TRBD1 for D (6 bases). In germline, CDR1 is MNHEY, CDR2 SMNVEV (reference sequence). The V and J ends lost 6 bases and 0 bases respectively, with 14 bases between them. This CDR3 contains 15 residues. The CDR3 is CASSTGFGANYGYTF. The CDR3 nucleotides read TGTGCCAGCAGCACAGGGTTTGGGGCTAACTATGGCTACACCTTC.

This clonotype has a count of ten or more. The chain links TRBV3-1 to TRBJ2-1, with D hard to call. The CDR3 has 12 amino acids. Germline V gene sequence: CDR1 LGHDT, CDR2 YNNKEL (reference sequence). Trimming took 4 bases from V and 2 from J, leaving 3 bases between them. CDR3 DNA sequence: TGTGCCAGCAGCCCTACCTACAATGAGCAGTTCTTC. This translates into CASSPTYNEQFF.

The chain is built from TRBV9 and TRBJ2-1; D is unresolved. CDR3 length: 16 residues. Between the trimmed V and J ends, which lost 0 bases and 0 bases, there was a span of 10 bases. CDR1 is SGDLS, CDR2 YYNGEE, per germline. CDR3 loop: CASSVDRLSSYNEQFF. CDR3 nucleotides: TGTGCCAGCAGCGTAGATAGACTGAGCTCCTACAATGAGCAGTTCTTC.

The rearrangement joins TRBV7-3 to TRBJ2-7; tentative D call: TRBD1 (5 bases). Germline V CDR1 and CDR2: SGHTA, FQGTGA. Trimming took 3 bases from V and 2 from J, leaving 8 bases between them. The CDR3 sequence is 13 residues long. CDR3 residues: CASSFDRAYEQYF. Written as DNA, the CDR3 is TGTGCCAGCAGCTTCGACAGAGCCTACGAGCAGTACTTC.

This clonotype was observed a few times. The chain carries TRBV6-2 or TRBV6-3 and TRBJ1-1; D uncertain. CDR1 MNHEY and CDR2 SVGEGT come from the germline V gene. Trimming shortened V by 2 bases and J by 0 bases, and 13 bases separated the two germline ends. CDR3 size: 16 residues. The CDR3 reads CASSYALQTMNTEAFF. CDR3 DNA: TGTGCCAGCAGTTACGCATTACAGACGATGAACACTGAAGCTTTCTTT.

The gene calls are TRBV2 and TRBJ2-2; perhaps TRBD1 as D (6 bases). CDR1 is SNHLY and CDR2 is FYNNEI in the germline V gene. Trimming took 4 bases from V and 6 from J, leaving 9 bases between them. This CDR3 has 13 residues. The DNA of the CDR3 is TGTGCCAGCAGTGCTACAGGGTCCGGGGAGCTGTTTTTT. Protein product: CASSATGSGELFF.

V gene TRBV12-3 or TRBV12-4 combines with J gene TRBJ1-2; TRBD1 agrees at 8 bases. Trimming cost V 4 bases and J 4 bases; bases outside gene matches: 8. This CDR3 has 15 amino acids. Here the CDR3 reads CASSSRQGIIYGYTF. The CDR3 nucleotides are TGTGCCAGCAGTTCCCGACAGGGGATAATCTATGGCTACACCTTC.

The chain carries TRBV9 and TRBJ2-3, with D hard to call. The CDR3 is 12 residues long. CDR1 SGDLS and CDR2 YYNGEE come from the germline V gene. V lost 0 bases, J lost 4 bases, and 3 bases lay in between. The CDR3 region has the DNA TGTGCCAGCAGCGTAGACCCAGATACGCAGTATTTT. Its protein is CASSVDPDTQYF.

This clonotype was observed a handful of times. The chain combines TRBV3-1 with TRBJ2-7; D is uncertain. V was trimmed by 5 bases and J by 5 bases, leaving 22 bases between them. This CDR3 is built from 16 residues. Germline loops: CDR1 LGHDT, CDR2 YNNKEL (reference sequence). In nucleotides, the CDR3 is TGTGCCAGCAGCTCTGCGATACAGACTTCGGTGGACGAGCAGTACTTC. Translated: CASSSAIQTSVDEQYF.

DNA for the CDR3: TGTGCCAGCAGCTACGGTCAAGGGTACACCGGGGAGCTGTTTTTT. It specifies CASSYGQGYTGELFF. The chain is built from TRBV4-2 and TRBJ2-2; D unclear. CDR1 is LGHNA, CDR2 YNFKEQ, per germline. V gave up 5 bases and J gave up 3 bases, with 13 bases separating them. This CDR3 has 15 residues.

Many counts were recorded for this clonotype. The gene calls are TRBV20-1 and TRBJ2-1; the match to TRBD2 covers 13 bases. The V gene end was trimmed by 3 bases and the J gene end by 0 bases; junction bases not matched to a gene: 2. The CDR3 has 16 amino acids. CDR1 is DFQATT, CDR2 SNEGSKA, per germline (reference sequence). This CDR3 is CSARGLAGFSYNEQFF. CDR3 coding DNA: TGCAGTGCTAGGGGACTAGCGGGATTCTCCTACAATGAGCAGTTCTTC.

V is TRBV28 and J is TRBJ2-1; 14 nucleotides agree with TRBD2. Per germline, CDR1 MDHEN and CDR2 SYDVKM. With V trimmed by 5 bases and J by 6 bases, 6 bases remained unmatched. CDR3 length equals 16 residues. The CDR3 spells CASSRLAGGPTNEQFF. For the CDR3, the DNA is TGTGCCAGCAGTCGACTAGCGGGAGGGCCTACCAATGAGCAGTTCTTC.

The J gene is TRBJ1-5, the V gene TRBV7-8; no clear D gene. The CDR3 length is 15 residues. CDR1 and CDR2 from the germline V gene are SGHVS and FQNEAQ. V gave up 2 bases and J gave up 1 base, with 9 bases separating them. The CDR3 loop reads CASSLRVMSNQPQHF. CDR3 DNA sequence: TGTGCCAGCAGCTTAAGGGTGATGAGCAATCAGCCCCAGCATTTT.

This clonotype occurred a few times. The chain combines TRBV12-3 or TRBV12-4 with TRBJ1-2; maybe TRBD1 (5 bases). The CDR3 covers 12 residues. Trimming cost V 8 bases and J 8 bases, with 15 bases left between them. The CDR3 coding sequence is TGTGCCAGCCGGGGTAGGGGCGGGGGCTACACCTTC. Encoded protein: CASRGRGGGYTF.

Here the CDR3 reads CASSLQGNPLSQYF. CDR3 nucleotide sequence: TGTGCCAGCAGTTTACAGGGTAACCCCCTTAGTCAGTACTTC. This chain joins TRBV27 and TRBJ2-7; D perhaps matches TRBD1 (5 bases). V shed 2 bases and J shed 10 bases, with 18 bases lying between them. The germline V gene has CDR1 MNHEY and CDR2 SMNVEV (reference sequence). CDR3 length equals 14 residues.

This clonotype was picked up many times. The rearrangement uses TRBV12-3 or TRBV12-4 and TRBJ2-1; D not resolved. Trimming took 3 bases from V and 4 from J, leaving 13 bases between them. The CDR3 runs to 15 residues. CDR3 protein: CASSFAAIRYNEQFF. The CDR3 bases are TGTGCCAGCAGTTTTGCGGCGATACGGTACAATGAGCAGTTCTTC.

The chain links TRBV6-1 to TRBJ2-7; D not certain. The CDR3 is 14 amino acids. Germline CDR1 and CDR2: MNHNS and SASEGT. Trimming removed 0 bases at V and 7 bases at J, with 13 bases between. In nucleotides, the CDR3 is TGTGCCAGCAGTGAAGCGGACGTGATCTGGGAGCAGTACTTC. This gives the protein CASSEADVIWEQYF.

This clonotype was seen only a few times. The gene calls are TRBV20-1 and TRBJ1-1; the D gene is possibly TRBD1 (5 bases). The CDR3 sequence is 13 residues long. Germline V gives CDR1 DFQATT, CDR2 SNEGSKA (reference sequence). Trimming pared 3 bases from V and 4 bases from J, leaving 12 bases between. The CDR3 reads CSASWLGGTEAFF. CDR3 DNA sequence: TGCAGTGCTAGTTGGTTGGGGGGCACTGAAGCTTTCTTT.

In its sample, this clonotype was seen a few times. The CDR3 region is CASSARDRGSGNTIYF. The CDR3 bases are TGTGCCAGCAGCGCCCGGGACAGGGGATCTGGAAACACCATATATTTT. This chain connects TRBV7-6 to TRBJ1-3; 10 positions agree with TRBD1. Germline CDR1 and CDR2: SGHVS and FNYEAQ. This CDR3 comprises 16 residues. V was clipped by 5 bases and J by 1 base; unmatched bases: 5.

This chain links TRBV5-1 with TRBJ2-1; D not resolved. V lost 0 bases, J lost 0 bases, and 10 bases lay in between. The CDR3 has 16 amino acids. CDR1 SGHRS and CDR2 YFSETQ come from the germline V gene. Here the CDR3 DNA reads TGCGCCAGCAGCTTGGTCGGGCCCGGCTCCTACAATGAGCAGTTCTTC. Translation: CASSLVGPGSYNEQFF.

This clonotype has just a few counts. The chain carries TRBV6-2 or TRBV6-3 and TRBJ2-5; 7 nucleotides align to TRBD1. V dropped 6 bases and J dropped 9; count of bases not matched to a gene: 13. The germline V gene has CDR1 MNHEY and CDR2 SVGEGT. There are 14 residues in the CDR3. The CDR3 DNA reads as TGTGCCAGCAGCTTATCGCAGACAGGGAAAGCCCAGTACTTC. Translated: CASSLSQTGKAQYF.

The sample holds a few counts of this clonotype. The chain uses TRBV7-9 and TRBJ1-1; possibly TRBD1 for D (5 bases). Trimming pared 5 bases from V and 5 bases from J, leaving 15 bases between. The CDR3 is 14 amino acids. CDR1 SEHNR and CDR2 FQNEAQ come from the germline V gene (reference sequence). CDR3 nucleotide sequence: TGTGCCAGCAGCCAGGGAGGTGCGAAGACTGAAGCTTTCTTT. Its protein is CASSQGGAKTEAFF.

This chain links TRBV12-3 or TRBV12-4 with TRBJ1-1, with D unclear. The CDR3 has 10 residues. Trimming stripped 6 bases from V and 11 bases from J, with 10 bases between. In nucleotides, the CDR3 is TGTGCCAGCAGACCTGAGATGGCTTTCTTT. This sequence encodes CASRPEMAFF.

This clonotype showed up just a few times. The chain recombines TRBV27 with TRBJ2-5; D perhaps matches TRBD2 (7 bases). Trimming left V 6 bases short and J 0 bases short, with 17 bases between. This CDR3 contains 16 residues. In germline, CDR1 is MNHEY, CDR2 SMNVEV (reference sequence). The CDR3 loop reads CASSQGGGIDQETQYF. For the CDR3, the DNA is TGTGCCAGCAGCCAAGGGGGAGGGATAGACCAAGAGACCCAGTACTTC.

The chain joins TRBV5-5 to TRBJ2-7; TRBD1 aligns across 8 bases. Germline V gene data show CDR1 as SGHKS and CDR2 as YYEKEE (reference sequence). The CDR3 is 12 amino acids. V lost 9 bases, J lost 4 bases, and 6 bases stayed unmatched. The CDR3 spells CATSDRDYEQYF. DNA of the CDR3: TGTGCCACTTCGGACAGGGATTACGAGCAGTACTTC.

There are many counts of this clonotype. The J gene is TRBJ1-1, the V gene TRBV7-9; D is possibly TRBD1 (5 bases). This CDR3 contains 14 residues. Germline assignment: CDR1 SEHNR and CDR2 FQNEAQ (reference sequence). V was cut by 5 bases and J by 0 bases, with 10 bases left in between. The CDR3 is CASSTTVLNTEAFF. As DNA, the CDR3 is TGTGCCAGCAGCACGACAGTGCTGAACACTGAAGCTTTCTTT.

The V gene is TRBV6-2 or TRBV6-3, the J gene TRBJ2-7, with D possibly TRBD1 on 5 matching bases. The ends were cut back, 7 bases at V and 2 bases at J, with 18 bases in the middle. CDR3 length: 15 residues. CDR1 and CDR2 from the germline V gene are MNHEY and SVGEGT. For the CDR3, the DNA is TGTGCCAGCACCCAGGGTACATCCTGGCCCTACGAGCAGTACTTC. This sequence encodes CASTQGTSWPYEQYF.

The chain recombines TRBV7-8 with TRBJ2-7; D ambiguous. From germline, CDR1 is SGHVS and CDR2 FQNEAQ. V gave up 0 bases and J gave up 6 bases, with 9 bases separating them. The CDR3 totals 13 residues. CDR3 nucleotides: TGTGCCAGCAGCTTAGCGAGAGGTGGCGAGCAGTACTTC. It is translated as CASSLARGGEQYF.